The TCR beta chain under discussion was sequenced for a study of shared clonotypes between healthy human individuals. The length of the CDR3 is 12 residues. Germline-derived CDR1 and CDR2 are GTSNPN and SVGIG (reference sequence). V was pared by 1 base and J by 4 bases, with 8 bases between. Naive CD8 populations comprised CD45RO-negative cells positively selected for CCR7, excluding terminally differentiated effector memory CD45RA+ cells. Data came from immunoSEQ multiplex PCR; TCRdb stores just in-frame clones and leaves some out. There are about 1,800,000 clones in the sample; roughly 95% occur only once, and more than 0.9% lies in the top ten.

The sequence derives from a young man in good health. Sequencing used naive CD8+ T cells sorted from blood. This chain uses TRBV30 with TRBJ2-7; no firm D call. The DNA for the CDR3 is TGTGCCTGGAGTGGAATGAGTTACGAGCAGTACTTC. This gives the protein CAWSGMSYEQYF.